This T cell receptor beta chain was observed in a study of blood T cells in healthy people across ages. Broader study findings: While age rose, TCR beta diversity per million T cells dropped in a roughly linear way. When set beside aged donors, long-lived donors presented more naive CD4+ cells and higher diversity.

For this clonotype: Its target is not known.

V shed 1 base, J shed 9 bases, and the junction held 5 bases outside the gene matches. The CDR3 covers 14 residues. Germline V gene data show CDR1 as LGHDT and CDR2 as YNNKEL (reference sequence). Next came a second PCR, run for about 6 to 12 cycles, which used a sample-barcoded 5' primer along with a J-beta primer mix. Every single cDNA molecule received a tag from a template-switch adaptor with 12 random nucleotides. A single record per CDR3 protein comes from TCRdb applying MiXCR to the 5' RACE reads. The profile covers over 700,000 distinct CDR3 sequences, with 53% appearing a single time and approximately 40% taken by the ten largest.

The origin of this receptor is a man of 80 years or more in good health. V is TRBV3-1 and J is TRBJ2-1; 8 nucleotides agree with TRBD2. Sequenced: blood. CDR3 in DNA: TGTGCCAGCAGCCAAGCTATCCGGGAGGGTGAGCAGTTCTTC. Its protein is CASSQAIREGEQFF.